The next 8 T cell receptor beta chains were all read from a single sample in a study of brain T cells in children with intractable seizures. Using immunoSEQ multiplex PCR, the repertoire was profiled, and TCRdb retains in-frame clones only, with some absent. Among approximately 41,000 clones listed, around nine tenths were seen once. The sample consisted of peripheral blood, taken at surgery. These receptors were taken from a girl aged 2-15 years with tuberous sclerosis and intractable seizures.

The chain combines TRBV12-5 with TRBJ1-6; D gene unclear. Germline CDR1 LGHNT, CDR2 FRNRAP. CDR3 length: 11 amino acids. Deletions cut 5 bases from V and 14 bases from J, with 10 bases between. The CDR3 nucleotides are TGTGCTAGTGGTCTGGGTTGGTCCCTCCACTTT. Amino acid sequence: CASGLGWSLHF.

The rearrangement joins TRBV2 to TRBJ1-1; D remains ambiguous. CDR3 length equals 16 residues. Trimming stripped 6 bases from V and 2 bases from J, with 19 bases between. Germline V gene data show CDR1 as SNHLY and CDR2 as FYNNEI. DNA of the CDR3: TGTGCCAGCAGCTATACCCGCACGGGAACTAACACTGAAGCTTTCTTT. It is translated as CASSYTRTGTNTEAFF.

The chain employs TRBV30 and TRBJ1-2, with D possibly matching TRBD1 (5 bases). This CDR3 spans 13 amino acids. The germline CDR1 and CDR2 sequences are GTSNPN and SVGIG (reference sequence). V lost 0 bases and J lost 2, with 7 bases in between. CDR3: CAWSVGTNYGYTF. CDR3 coding DNA: TGTGCCTGGAGTGTTGGGACGAACTATGGCTACACCTTC.

This clone was detected only a few times. The J gene is TRBJ1-1, the V gene TRBV7-9; unclear D gene. This CDR3 has 13 amino acids. Germline V CDR1 and CDR2: SEHNR, FQNEAQ (reference sequence). Trimming took off 5 bases at V and 1 base at J, with 8 bases between the two ends. The CDR3 loop is CASSQTRNTEAFF. CDR3 DNA: TGTGCCAGCAGCCAGACACGGAACACTGAAGCTTTCTTT.

The J gene is TRBJ1-5, the V gene TRBV19, with TRBD1 as a possible D gene (5 bases). The CDR3 extends over 15 amino acids. Germline V lookup: CDR1 LNHDA, CDR2 SQIVND (reference sequence). V was cut by 4 bases and J by 4 bases, with 14 bases left in between. The CDR3: CASSTQDSFNQPQHF. The CDR3 DNA follows: TGTGCCAGTAGTACCCAAGACAGTTTTAATCAGCCCCAGCATTTT.

This rearrangement joins TRBV19 to TRBJ1-5; TRBD1 aligns across 8 bases. The ends lost 5 bases at V and 6 bases at J; junction bases unmatched: 9. In germline, CDR1 is LNHDA, CDR2 SQIVND (reference sequence). This CDR3 spans 15 amino acids. The DNA for the CDR3 is TGTGCCAGTAGTCTCGGACAGGGTGGGTTTCAGCCCCAGCATTTT. This translates into CASSLGQGGFQPQHF.

The V gene is TRBV5-1, the J gene TRBJ1-1; perhaps TRBD1 as D (5 bases). Trimming took 2 bases from V and 4 from J, leaving 12 bases between them. In germline, CDR1 is SGHRS, CDR2 YFSETQ. This CDR3 contains 14 residues. CDR3 DNA: TGCGCCAGCAGCTTAGCACAGGTGGGCACTGAAGCTTTCTTT. This codes for CASSLAQVGTEAFF.

This chain connects TRBV18 to TRBJ1-2, with D maybe TRBD1 (5 bases). The CDR3 loop spans 15 amino acids. Germline V gene sequence: CDR1 KGHSH, CDR2 LQKENI. Trimming took 2 bases from V and 6 from J, leaving 16 bases between them. CDR3: CASSPGTGLNDGYTF. Written as DNA, the CDR3 is TGTGCCAGCTCACCAGGAACAGGCCTAAACGATGGCTACACCTTC.